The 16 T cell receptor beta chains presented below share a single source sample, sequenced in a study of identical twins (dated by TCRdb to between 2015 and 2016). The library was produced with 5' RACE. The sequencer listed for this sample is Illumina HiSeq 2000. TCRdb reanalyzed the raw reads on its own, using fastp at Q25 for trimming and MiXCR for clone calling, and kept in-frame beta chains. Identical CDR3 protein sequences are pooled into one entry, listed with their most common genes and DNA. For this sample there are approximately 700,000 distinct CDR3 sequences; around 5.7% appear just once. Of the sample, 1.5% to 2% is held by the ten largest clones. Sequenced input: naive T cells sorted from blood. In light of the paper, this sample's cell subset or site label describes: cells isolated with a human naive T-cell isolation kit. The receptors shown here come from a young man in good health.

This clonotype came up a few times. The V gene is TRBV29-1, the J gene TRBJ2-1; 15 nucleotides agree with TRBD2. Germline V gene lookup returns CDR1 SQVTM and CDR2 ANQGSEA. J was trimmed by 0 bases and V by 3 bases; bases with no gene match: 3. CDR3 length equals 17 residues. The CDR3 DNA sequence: TGCAGCGTTGATGGACTAGCGGGAGGGAGCTCCTACAATGAGCAGTTCTTC. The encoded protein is CSVDGLAGGSSYNEQFF.

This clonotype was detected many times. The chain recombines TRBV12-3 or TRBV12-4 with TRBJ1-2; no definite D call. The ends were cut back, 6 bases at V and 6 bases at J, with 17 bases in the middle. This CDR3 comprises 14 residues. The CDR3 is CASSNGREVNGYTF. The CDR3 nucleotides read TGTGCCAGCAGCAACGGGAGGGAGGTCAATGGCTACACCTTC.

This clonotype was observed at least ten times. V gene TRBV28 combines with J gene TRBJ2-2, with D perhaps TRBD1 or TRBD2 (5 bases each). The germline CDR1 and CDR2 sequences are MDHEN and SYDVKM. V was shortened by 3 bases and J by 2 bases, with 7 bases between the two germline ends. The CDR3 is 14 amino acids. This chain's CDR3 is CASSFRDNTGELFF. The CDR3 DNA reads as TGTGCCAGCAGTTTCCGGGACAACACCGGGGAGCTGTTTTTT.

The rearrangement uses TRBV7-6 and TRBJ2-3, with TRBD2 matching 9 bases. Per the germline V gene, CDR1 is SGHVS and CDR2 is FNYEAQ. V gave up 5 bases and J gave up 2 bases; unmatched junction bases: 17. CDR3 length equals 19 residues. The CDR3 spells CASSPTTRGIAGDTDTQYF. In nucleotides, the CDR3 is TGTGCCAGCAGCCCGACGACAAGAGGGATAGCGGGAGACACAGATACGCAGTATTTT.

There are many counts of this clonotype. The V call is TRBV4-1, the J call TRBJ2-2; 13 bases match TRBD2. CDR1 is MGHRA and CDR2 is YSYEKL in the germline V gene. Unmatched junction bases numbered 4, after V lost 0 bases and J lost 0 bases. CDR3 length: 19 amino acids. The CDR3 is CASSQEGLAGAANTGELFF. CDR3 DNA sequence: TGCGCCAGCAGCCAAGAAGGACTAGCGGGAGCCGCGAACACCGGGGAGCTGTTTTTT.

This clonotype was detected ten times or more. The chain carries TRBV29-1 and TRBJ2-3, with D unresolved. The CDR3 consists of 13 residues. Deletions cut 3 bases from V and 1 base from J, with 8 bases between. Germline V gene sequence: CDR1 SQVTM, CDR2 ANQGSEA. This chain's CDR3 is CSVDLSGTDTQYF. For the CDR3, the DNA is TGCAGCGTTGATCTCTCCGGCACAGATACGCAGTATTTT.

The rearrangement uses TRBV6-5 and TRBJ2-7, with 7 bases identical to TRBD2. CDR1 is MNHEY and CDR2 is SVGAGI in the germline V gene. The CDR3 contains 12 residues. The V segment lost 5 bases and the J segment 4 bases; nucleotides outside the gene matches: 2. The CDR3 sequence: CASSRAGYEQYV. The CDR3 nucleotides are TGTGCCAGCAGTCGAGCGGGGTACGAGCAGTACGTC.

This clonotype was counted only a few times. The chain's CDR3 is CASSLRDEGQKAFF. In DNA, the CDR3 is TGCGCCAGCAGCCTACGGGACGAGGGACAGAAAGCTTTCTTT. V usage is TRBV5-1 and J usage is TRBJ1-1; 7 positions match TRBD1. Looked up from germline, CDR1 is SGHRS and CDR2 is YFSETQ. This CDR3 has 14 residues. The ends lost 4 bases at V and 9 bases at J; junction bases unmatched: 12.

CDR3 loop: CATREGSGELFF. The CDR3 DNA reads TGTGCCACCCGGGAGGGGTCCGGGGAGCTGTTTTTT. The chain links TRBV24-1 to TRBJ2-2, with 8 bases aligning to TRBD2. Losses at the gene ends were 9 bases for V and 6 bases for J; bases not matched to a gene: 2. The CDR3 has 12 residues. From germline, CDR1 is KGHDR and CDR2 SFDVKD.

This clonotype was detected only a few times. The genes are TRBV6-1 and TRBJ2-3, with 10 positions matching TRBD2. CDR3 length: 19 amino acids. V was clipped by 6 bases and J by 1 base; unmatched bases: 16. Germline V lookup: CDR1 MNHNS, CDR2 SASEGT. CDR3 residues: CASSPSGSPLGGGTDTQYF. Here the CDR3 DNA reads TGTGCCAGCAGCCCTAGCGGGAGTCCCCTGGGTGGGGGCACAGATACGCAGTATTTT.

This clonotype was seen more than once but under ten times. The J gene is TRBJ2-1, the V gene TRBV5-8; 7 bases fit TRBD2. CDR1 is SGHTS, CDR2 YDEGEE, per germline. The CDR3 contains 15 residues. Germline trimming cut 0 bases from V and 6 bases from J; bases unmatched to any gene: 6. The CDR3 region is CASSLGREFINEQFF. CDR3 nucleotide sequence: TGTGCCAGCAGCTTGGGGCGGGAGTTTATCAATGAGCAGTTCTTC.

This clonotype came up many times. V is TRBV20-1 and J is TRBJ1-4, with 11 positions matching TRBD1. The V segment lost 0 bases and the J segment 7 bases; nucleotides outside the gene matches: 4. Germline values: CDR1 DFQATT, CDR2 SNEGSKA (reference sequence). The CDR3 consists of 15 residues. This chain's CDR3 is CSAREGGTGGEKLFF. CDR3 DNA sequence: TGCAGTGCTAGAGAAGGCGGGACAGGGGGTGAAAAACTGTTTTTT.

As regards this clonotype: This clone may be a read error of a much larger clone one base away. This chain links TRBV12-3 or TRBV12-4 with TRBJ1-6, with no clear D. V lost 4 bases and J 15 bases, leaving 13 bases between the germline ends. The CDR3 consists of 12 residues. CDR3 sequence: CASSSPAGCLHF. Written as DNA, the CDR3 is TGTGCCAGCAGTTCCCCCGCCGGATGCCTCCACTTT.

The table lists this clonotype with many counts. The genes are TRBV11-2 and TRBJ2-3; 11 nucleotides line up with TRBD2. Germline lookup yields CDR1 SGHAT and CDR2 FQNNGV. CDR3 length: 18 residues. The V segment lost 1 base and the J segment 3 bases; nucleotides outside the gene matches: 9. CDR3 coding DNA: TGTGCCAGCAGCTTAGTAGCTCTAGCGGGAGGAAGGACAGATACGCAGTATTTT. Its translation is CASSLVALAGGRTDTQYF. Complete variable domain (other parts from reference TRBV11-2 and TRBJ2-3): EAGVAQSPRYKIIEKRQSVAFWCNPISGHATLYWYQQILGQGPKLLIQFQNNGVVDDSQLPKDRFSAERLKGVDSTLKIQPAKLEDSAVYLCASSLVALAGGRTDTQYFGPGTRLTVL.

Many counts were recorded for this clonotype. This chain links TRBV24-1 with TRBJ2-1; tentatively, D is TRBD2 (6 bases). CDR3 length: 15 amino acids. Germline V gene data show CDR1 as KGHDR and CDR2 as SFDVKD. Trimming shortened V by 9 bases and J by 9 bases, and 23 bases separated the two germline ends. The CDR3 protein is CATGLGGGPSGEQFF. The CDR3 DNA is TGTGCCACCGGACTCGGTGGAGGGCCGTCGGGTGAGCAGTTCTTC.

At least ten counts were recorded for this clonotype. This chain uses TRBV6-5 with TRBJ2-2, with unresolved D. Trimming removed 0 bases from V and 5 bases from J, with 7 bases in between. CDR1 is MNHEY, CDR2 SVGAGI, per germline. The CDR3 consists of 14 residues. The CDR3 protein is CASSYSIATGELFF. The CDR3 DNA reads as TGTGCCAGCAGTTACTCGATCGCAACCGGGGAGCTGTTTTTT.